Reported below is one T cell receptor (beta chain). These data originate in a study of PD-1 blockade in classical Hodgkin lymphoma. On the study more broadly: Intravenous delivery of nivolumab at 3 mg/kg to patients occurred every 2 weeks.

Clones were read by immunoSEQ multiplex PCR, and TCRdb kept only the in-frame ones, dropping some. The sample lists 96,000 or so clones; about 93% were seen once. Time point of the sample: cycle 4 day 1 (C4D1), after about 6 weeks of nivolumab. All trial patients relapsed after autologous stem cell transplantation. The germline CDR1 and CDR2 sequences are MNHEY and SMNVEV (reference sequence). J was trimmed by 8 bases and V by 4 bases; bases with no gene match: 4. The CDR3 spans 14 residues. The sequenced sample was peripheral blood mononuclear cells (PBMCs), obtained before the fourth cycle of nivolumab. The clonotype originates from a human donor with classical Hodgkin lymphoma. The chain combines TRBV27 with TRBJ2-1; TRBD1 agrees at 11 bases. CDR3 bases: TGTGCCAGCAGTTCCAGGGACAGGGGGTATGAGCAGTTCTTC. Its translation: CASSSRDRGYEQFF.